This T cell receptor beta chain was captured by sequencing in a study of cytomegalovirus exposure and HLA in healthy donors. Germline-derived CDR1 and CDR2 are LGHNA and YNFKEQ. After removal of 6 bases from V and 7 bases from J, the junction contained 11 bases not matched to a gene. This CDR3 comprises 16 residues. Both 60 Vbeta primers and 13 Jbeta primers went into the PCR. Data came from immunoSEQ multiplex PCR; TCRdb stores just in-frame clones and leaves some out. The data contain 100,000 or so clones, approximately 89% of them seen just once; the ten biggest clones take up 3% to 5%. Donors likely had unrecorded immune exposures despite being nominally healthy when sampled.

Sequencing input: PBMCs. The chain links TRBV4-2 to TRBJ2-1; 11 bases align to TRBD2. The source of this sequence is a man aged 30 to 39 in good health and CMV-seronegative. CDR3 sequence reads: CASSSQGLAGGNEQFF. CDR3 sequence (DNA): TGTGCCAGCAGTTCACAGGGGCTAGCGGGGGGAAATGAGCAGTTCTTC.